The T cell receptor (beta chain) described here comes from a study of blood T cell repertoires in COVID-19. The overall study: Nucleic acid was either cDNA or gDNA, and it came from T cells, B-cell-depleted T cells, or PBMCs.

Assay: immunoSEQ multiplex PCR; the TCRdb copy retains only in-frame clones and omits some. The sample contains 130,000 to 150,000 clones, just under 85% of which appear only once. The sequence derives from a woman aged 80 or older with acute or convalescent COVID-19. The sequenced material came from peripheral blood.

The CDR3 is CASRDRELYEQYF. CDR3 DNA: TGTGCCAGCCGGGACAGGGAGTTGTACGAGCAGTACTTC. The gene calls are TRBV25-1 and TRBJ2-7, with 9 bases fitting TRBD1. The V gene's germline CDR1 is MGHDK and CDR2 SYGVNS. CDR3 size: 13 residues. V shed 8 bases, J shed 4 bases, and the junction held 6 bases outside the gene matches.